This paragraph reports one TCR beta chain. Its antigen is unidentified. This sample is drawn from a study of T cells in localized non-small cell lung cancer. Unmatched junction bases numbered 1, after V lost 3 bases and J lost 1 base. The CDR3 is 15 amino acids. CDR1 and CDR2 (germline): MNHEY, SMNVEV (reference sequence). Clones were sequenced by immunoSEQ multiplex PCR, and TCRdb holds only the in-frame ones, with some missing. The sample includes about 34,000 clones, roughly 93% of them seen just once. General study results and limits: Measurement of T cell clonality placed uninvolved adjacent lung highest, above the level in tumor. Because researchers sequenced only one region of the tumor, heterogeneity is still possible. A median of about 58 of the top 100 tumor clones appeared in adjacent lung, which was paired and uninvolved. Higher T cell density in the blood was associated with longer overall survival, whereas higher adjacent-lung clonality associated with shorter survival.

The sequence was obtained from a female donor at least 60 years old with stage I lung adenocarcinoma. V is TRBV27 and J is TRBJ2-2; TRBD2 agrees at 8 bases. Here the sequenced sample was peripheral blood, taken before any cancer treatment. CDR3 in amino acids: CASSLSGRNTGELFF. CDR3 in DNA: TGTGCCAGCAGTTTGAGCGGGAGGAACACCGGGGAGCTGTTTTTT.